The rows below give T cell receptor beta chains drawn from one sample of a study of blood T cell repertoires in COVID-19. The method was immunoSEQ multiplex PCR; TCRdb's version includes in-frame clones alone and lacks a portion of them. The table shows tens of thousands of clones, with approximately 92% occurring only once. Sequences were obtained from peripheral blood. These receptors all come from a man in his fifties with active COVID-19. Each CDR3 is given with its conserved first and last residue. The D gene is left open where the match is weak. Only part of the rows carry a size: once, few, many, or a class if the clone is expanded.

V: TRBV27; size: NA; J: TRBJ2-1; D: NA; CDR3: CASSLVGVNNEQFF; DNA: TGTGCCAGCAGTTTGGTCGGGGTTAACAATGAGCAGTTCTTC
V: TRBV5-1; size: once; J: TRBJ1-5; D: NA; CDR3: CASSPGTPNQPQHF; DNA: TGCGCCAGCAGCCCCGGGACTCCCAATCAGCCCCAGCATTTT
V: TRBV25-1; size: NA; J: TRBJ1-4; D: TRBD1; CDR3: CASQSPGQGLEKLFF; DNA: TGTGCCAGCCAATCCCCAGGACAGGGGTTAGAAAAACTGTTTTTT
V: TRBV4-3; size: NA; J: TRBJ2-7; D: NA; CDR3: CASSQDPGSSAEQYF; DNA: TGCGCCAGCAGCCAAGACCCCGGGAGCTCGGCCGAGCAGTACTTC
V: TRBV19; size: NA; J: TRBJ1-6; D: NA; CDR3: CASSISRVHNSPLHF; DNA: TGTGCCAGTAGTATAAGCCGGGTCCATAATTCACCCCTCCACTTT
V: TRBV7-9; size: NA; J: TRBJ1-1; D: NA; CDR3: CASSGTREYHTEAFF; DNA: TGTGCCAGCAGCGGAACGCGGGAATATCACACTGAAGCTTTCTTT
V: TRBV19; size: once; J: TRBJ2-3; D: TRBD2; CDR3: CASSPPGLAGVGTQYF; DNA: TGTGCCAGTAGTCCTCCGGGACTAGCGGGAGTGGGTACGCAGTATTTT
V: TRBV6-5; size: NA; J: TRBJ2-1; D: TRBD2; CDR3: CASRETSGSMSEQFF; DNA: TGTGCCAGCAGGGAGACTAGCGGGAGTATGAGTGAGCAGTTCTTC
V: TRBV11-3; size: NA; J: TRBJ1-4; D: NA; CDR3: CASSPPGRANEKLFF; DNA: TGTGCCAGCAGCCCCCCCGGGAGGGCTAATGAAAAACTGTTTTTT
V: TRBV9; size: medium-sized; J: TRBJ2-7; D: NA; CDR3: CASSAGLVPYEQYF; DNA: TGTGCCAGCAGCGCTGGTCTAGTTCCCTACGAGCAGTACTTC
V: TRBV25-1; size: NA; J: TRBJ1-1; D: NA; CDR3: CASSGKQGMNTEAFF; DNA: TGTGCCAGCAGTGGCAAACAGGGCATGAACACTGAAGCTTTCTTT
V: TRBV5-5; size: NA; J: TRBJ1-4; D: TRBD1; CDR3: CASSLRTGTFNEKLFF; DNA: TGTGCCAGCAGCTTAAGGACAGGGACCTTTAATGAAAAACTGTTTTTT
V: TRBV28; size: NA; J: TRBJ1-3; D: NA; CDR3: CASSFPQPGLEDTIYF; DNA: TGTGCCAGCAGTTTCCCTCAGCCAGGTCTGGAGGACACCATATATTTT
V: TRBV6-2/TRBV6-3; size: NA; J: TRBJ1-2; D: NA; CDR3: CASSPRAQSSGYGYTF; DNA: TGTGCCAGCAGTCCGAGGGCCCAGTCCTCAGGCTATGGCTACACCTTC
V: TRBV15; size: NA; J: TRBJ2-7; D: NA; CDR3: CATSSRGGATSYEQYF; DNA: TGTGCCACCAGCTCGAGGGGGGGGGCAACCTCCTACGAGCAGTACTTC
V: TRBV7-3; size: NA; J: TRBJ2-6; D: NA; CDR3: CASSSRLGLSGANVLTF; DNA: TGTGCCAGCAGCTCCCGCTTGGGCCTCTCTGGGGCCAACGTCCTGACTTTC
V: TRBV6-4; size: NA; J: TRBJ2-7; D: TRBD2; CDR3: CASRLWDYFSYEQYF; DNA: TGTGCCAGCCGCTTATGGGACTACTTCTCCTACGAGCAGTACTTC
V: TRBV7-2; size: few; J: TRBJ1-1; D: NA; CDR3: CASSLGGGMNTEAFF; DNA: TGTGCCAGCAGCTTAGGGGGGGGTATGAACACTGAAGCTTTCTTT
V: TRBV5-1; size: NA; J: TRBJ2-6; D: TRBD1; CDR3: CASRSLGTAISSGANVLTF; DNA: TGCGCCAGCAGATCACTCGGGACAGCAATTAGTTCTGGGGCCAACGTCCTGACTTTC
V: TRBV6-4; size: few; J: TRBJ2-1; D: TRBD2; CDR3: CASSGAGENNEQFF; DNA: TGTGCCAGCAGTGGAGCGGGAGAGAACAATGAGCAGTTCTTC
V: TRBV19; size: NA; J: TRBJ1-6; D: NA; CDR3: CASSLGGLNSPLHF; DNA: TGTGCCAGTAGTTTAGGCGGACTGAATTCACCCCTCCACTTT
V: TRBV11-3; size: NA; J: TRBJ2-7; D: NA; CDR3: CASSLGQIYEQYF; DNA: TGTGCCAGCAGCTTAGGACAGATCTACGAGCAGTACTTC
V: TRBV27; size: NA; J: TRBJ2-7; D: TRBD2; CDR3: CASRWSGTSSYEQYF; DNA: TGTGCCAGCAGGTGGTCCGGGACTAGCTCCTACGAGCAGTACTTC
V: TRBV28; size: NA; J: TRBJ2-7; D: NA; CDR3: CASRPPGLPTYEQYF; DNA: TGTGCCAGCAGACCTCCGGGACTTCCCACCTACGAGCAGTACTTC
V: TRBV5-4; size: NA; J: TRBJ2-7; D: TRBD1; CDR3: CASSLGGTGSYEQYF; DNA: TGTGCCAGCAGCTTGGGGGGGACAGGCTCCTACGAGCAGTACTTC
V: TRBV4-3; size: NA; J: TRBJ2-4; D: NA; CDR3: CASSQDHRASSNIQYF; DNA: TGCGCCAGCAGCCAAGACCACAGGGCCAGTTCAAACATTCAGTACTTC
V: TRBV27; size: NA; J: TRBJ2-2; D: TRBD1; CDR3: CASSLGTGLGGELFF; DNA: TGTGCCAGCAGTTTAGGGACAGGGCTTGGCGGGGAGCTGTTTTTT
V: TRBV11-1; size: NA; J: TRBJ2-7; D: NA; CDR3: CASSSLRRGNEQYF; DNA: TGTGCCAGCAGCTCGCTTAGGAGGGGCAACGAGCAGTACTTC
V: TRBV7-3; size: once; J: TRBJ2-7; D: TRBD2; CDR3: CASSLTMASGTYEQYF; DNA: TGTGCCAGCAGCTTAACTATGGCTAGCGGTACCTACGAGCAGTACTTC
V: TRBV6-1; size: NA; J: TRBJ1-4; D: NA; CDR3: CASSEVQGSNEKLFF; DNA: TGTGCCAGCAGTGAAGTTCAGGGGTCTAATGAAAAACTGTTTTTT